This TCR beta chain was retrieved from a study of control samples from healthy donors and cancer patients. Only in-frame clones appear in the TCRdb table, and some are missing; sequencing was by immunoSEQ multiplex PCR. The top ten clones hold roughly 28% of a sample with 55,000 to 90,000 clones, over 75% of them seen once. This clone was detected only once. The TCR sequence derives from a man aged 50-60 years in good health. Sequencing input: blood.

The DNA for the CDR3 is TGTGCCAGCAGTCTCGGGACAGGGGGCGTTGGGGGCACTGAAGCTTTCTTT. It is translated as CASSLGTGGVGGTEAFF. J is TRBJ1-1 and V is TRBV28; TRBD1 matches 12 bases. Germline V CDR1 and CDR2: MDHEN, SYDVKM. Trimming took 5 bases from V and 4 from J; bases not matched to a gene: 11. This CDR3 has 17 amino acids.